Listed below are T cell receptor beta chains from one sample, sequenced in a study of shared clonotypes between healthy human individuals. Sequencing was performed with immunoSEQ multiplex PCR; in TCRdb, only in-frame clones are kept and a portion is missing. The table records about 2 million clones, approximately 94% of them present only once. Sequencing used naive CD8+ T cells sorted from blood. The receptors were gathered from a man younger than 35 in good health. Each CDR3 is given with its conserved first and last residue. The D gene is left open where the match is weak. Some rows mark clone size as missing; the rest say once, few, many or name a class of expanded clone.

V: TRBV27
D: .
J: TRBJ2-7
length: 14
size: .
DNA: TGTGCCAGCACCCCTCTTGGGGGCAACTACGAGCAGTACTTC
CDR3: CASTPLGGNYEQYF

V: TRBV28
D: TRBD1
J: TRBJ1-2
length: 15
size: .
DNA: TGTGCCAGCAGTTTAGCATGGGACAGGAGCTATGGCTACACCTTC
CDR3: CASSLAWDRSYGYTF

V: TRBV7-9
D: TRBD1
J: TRBJ2-7
length: 15
size: .
DNA: TGTGCCAGCAGCTTAGACCTCAGGGGGATAGTCGAGCAGTACTTC
CDR3: CASSLDLRGIVEQYF

V: TRBV27
D: .
J: TRBJ2-7
length: 14
size: .
DNA: TGTGCCAGCAGACCCGCGGGACCGGGCATTGAGCAGTACTTC
CDR3: CASRPAGPGIEQYF

V: TRBV4-3
D: TRBD2
J: TRBJ2-7
length: 14
size: .
DNA: TGCGCCAGCAGTGCCGAGCGGGAGGCCTACGAGCAGTACTTC
CDR3: CASSAEREAYEQYF

V: TRBV4-1
D: .
J: TRBJ2-3
length: 13
size: .
DNA: TGCGCCAGCAGCCAAGTCCCCGCAGATACGCAGTATTTT
CDR3: CASSQVPADTQYF

V: TRBV5-1
D: TRBD1
J: TRBJ2-7
length: 17
size: .
DNA: TGCGCCAGCAGCCTTGGGGGGACAGGTTATTACCCCTACGAGCAGTACTTC
CDR3: CASSLGGTGYYPYEQYF

V: TRBV5-4
D: .
J: TRBJ2-2
length: 13
size: .
DNA: TGTGCCAGCAGCCGGGACTCGTCCGGGGAGCTGTTTTTT
CDR3: CASSRDSSGELFF

V: TRBV30
D: .
J: TRBJ1-1
length: 13
size: few
DNA: TGTGCCTGGATGAACTTCATGAACACTGAAGCTTTCTTT
CDR3: CAWMNFMNTEAFF

V: TRBV11-2
D: .
J: TRBJ2-7
length: 13
size: .
DNA: TGTGCCAGCAGCTTAGGAGGGGTTAACGAGCAGTACTTC
CDR3: CASSLGGVNEQYF

V: TRBV11-2
D: .
J: TRBJ1-4
length: 14
size: .
DNA: TGTGCCAGCAGCCCGGACGGCCGCGAGGTAAAACTGTTTTTT
CDR3: CASSPDGREVKLFF

V: TRBV9
D: TRBD1
J: TRBJ1-2
length: 16
size: .
DNA: TGTGCCAGCAGCTTTTCCGGGACAGGGGTTGGAGATGGCTACACCTTC
CDR3: CASSFSGTGVGDGYTF

V: TRBV7-2
D: TRBD1
J: TRBJ2-3
length: 16
size: .
DNA: TGTGCCAGCAGCTTAGACAGGGGGTTCTCCACAGATACGCAGTATTTT
CDR3: CASSLDRGFSTDTQYF

V: TRBV5-6
D: TRBD1
J: TRBJ1-2
length: 14
size: .
DNA: TGTGCCAGCAGCATACCCGGGACAGGCTATGGCTACACCTTC
CDR3: CASSIPGTGYGYTF

V: TRBV6-5
D: TRBD2
J: TRBJ2-3
length: 16
size: .
DNA: TGTGCCAGCAGTTACTTAGCGGGAGGGATCTCGGATACGCAGTATTTT
CDR3: CASSYLAGGISDTQYF

V: TRBV2
D: .
J: TRBJ2-7
length: 14
size: .
DNA: TGTGCCAGCGCCGGGCGCGGGACCCCCTACGAGCAGTACTTC
CDR3: CASAGRGTPYEQYF

V: TRBV10-2
D: TRBD1
J: TRBJ1-2
length: 13
size: .
DNA: TGCGCCAGCAGAAGCGGACAGGTGTATGGCTACACCTTC
CDR3: CASRSGQVYGYTF

V: TRBV13
D: .
J: TRBJ2-7
length: 15
size: .
DNA: TGTGCCAGCAGCTTAGTAGGGCAGTCCTCTCGGGAGCAGTACTTC
CDR3: CASSLVGQSSREQYF

V: TRBV28
D: .
J: TRBJ2-4
length: 14
size: .
DNA: TGTGCCAGCAGTTTCGGGTATGGCAAAAACATTCAGTACTTC
CDR3: CASSFGYGKNIQYF

V: TRBV10-3
D: TRBD2
J: TRBJ2-7
length: 14
size: .
DNA: TGTGCCATCAGTGAGTTGAAGCGGGAGTACGAGCAGTACTTC
CDR3: CAISELKREYEQYF

V: TRBV18
D: .
J: TRBJ2-1
length: 13
size: .
DNA: TGTGCCAGCTCACCCCGGGGAAACAATGAGCAGTTCTTC
CDR3: CASSPRGNNEQFF

V: TRBV5-1
D: TRBD1
J: TRBJ2-2
length: 17
size: once
DNA: TGCGCCAGCAGCTCCACGTTAGGGGGCGCGTACACCGGGGAGCTGTTTTTT
CDR3: CASSSTLGGAYTGELFF

V: TRBV20-1
D: .
J: TRBJ2-7
length: 11
size: .
DNA: TGCAGTGGGGGGACTTCCTACGAGCAGTACTTC
CDR3: CSGGTSYEQYF

V: TRBV27
D: TRBD1
J: TRBJ2-7
length: 13
size: .
DNA: TGTGCCAGCAGTTTGGACAGGGGTTACGAGCAGTACTTC
CDR3: CASSLDRGYEQYF

V: TRBV2
D: .
J: TRBJ2-1
length: 15
size: once
DNA: TGTGCCAGCACCGACCGGGACCGCGCCTACAATGAGCAGTTCTTC
CDR3: CASTDRDRAYNEQFF

V: TRBV6-1
D: .
J: TRBJ2-7
length: 12
size: .
DNA: TGTGCCACCCGGGTTGGGCTCTACGAGCAGTACTTC
CDR3: CATRVGLYEQYF

V: TRBV21-1
D: .
J: TRBJ2-2
length: 13
size: .
DNA: TGTGCCAGCAGCCGGCCATACACCGGGGAGCTGTTTTTT
CDR3: CASSRPYTGELFF

V: TRBV7-9
D: .
J: TRBJ2-7
length: 15
size: .
DNA: TGTGCCAGCAGCGCTCGACTAGAAGGGTTCTACGAGCAGTACTTC
CDR3: CASSARLEGFYEQYF

V: TRBV25-1
D: .
J: TRBJ2-5
length: 16
size: .
DNA: TGTGCCAGCAGTGAACCGTTGATTTATGGTCGAGAGACCCAGTACTTC
CDR3: CASSEPLIYGRETQYF

V: TRBV7-9
D: TRBD1
J: TRBJ1-2
length: 16
size: .
DNA: TGTGCCAGCAGCTATCCTCCGGGACAGTCTAACTATGGCTACACCTTC
CDR3: CASSYPPGQSNYGYTF

V: TRBV28
D: .
J: TRBJ2-2
length: 16
size: .
DNA: TGTGCCAGCAGTTTAGAGGCCCTTGCGAACACCGGGGAGCTGTTTTTT
CDR3: CASSLEALANTGELFF

V: TRBV9
D: TRBD2
J: TRBJ2-2
length: 16
size: .
DNA: TGTGCCAGCAGCCCAAGAGCGGGGGTGAACACCGGGGAGCTGTTTTTT
CDR3: CASSPRAGVNTGELFF

V: TRBV11-2
D: TRBD1
J: TRBJ2-3
length: 15
size: .
DNA: TGTGCCAGCAGCCTTTCGGACAGGGCCACAGATACGCAGTATTTT
CDR3: CASSLSDRATDTQYF

V: TRBV27
D: TRBD1
J: TRBJ2-1
length: 14
size: .
DNA: TGTGCCAGCAGTATATCCGGGACAGACAATGAGCAGTTCTTC
CDR3: CASSISGTDNEQFF

V: TRBV4-1
D: .
J: TRBJ1-1
length: 16
size: .
DNA: TGCGCCAGCAGCCAATTAACAGGGCTATGGTACTCTGAAGCTTTCTTT
CDR3: CASSQLTGLWYSEAFF

V: TRBV19
D: TRBD1
J: TRBJ1-2
length: 13
size: .
DNA: TGTGCCAGTAGTTTGACAGGGTACTATGGCTACACCTTC
CDR3: CASSLTGYYGYTF

V: TRBV13
D: .
J: TRBJ2-2
length: 13
size: once
DNA: TGTGCCAGCAGGCTGATGACTTCCGGGGAGCTGTTTTTT
CDR3: CASRLMTSGELFF

V: TRBV27
D: TRBD2
J: TRBJ2-1
length: 15
size: .
DNA: TGTGCCAGCATTACGCTAGCGGGGGGTACGAATGAGCAGTTCTTC
CDR3: CASITLAGGTNEQFF

V: TRBV5-6
D: TRBD1
J: TRBJ1-6
length: 15
size: .
DNA: TGTGCCAGCAGCCAAGTCCCGGGACAGAATTCACCCCTCCACTTT
CDR3: CASSQVPGQNSPLHF

V: TRBV30
D: .
J: TRBJ2-7
length: 11
size: once
DNA: TGTGCCGTACAAGGCTCCTACGAGCAGTACTTC
CDR3: CAVQGSYEQYF

V: TRBV9
D: .
J: TRBJ1-6
length: 14
size: .
DNA: TGTGCCAGCAGCGTAGATGGCAGTTATTCACCCCTCCACTTT
CDR3: CASSVDGSYSPLHF